This TCR beta chain was retrieved from a study of cytomegalovirus exposure and HLA in healthy donors. Primers: 60 Vbeta forward and 13 Jbeta reverse. Assay used: immunoSEQ multiplex PCR; TCRdb lists only in-frame clones, some missing. This table holds 210,000 or so clones, around 80% found once. Study-wide results and limits: One cluster of highly shared sequence variants probably arose as a sequencing artifact.

Germline CDR1 is LNHDA and CDR2 is SQIVND (reference sequence). This CDR3 region has 15 residues. V lost 6 bases, J lost 5 bases, and 11 bases stayed unmatched. Comments on this clone: Its antigen is unidentified.

This rearrangement joins TRBV19 to TRBJ2-3; TRBD1 matches 7 bases. Sequencing input: PBMCs. The clonotype was recovered from a woman aged 60 to 75 in good health and CMV-seropositive. The CDR3 protein is CASSLQGFSRDTQYF. The CDR3 bases are TGTGCCAGTAGCTTACAGGGGTTTAGTCGAGATACGCAGTATTTT.